These T cell receptor beta chains were read from a single sample in a study of blood T cell repertoires in COVID-19. The assay was immunoSEQ multiplex PCR, and TCRdb's table has in-frame clones only and misses some. Here the sample spans 250,000 to 300,000 clones, 88% being singletons. The sample comprised peripheral blood. These receptors originate from a woman aged 25 to 39 who had recovered from COVID-19. The CDR3 runs from the conserved cysteine through the conserved F or W. Fields, in order: D gene, J gene, V gene, clone size, CDR3 DNA, CDR3 protein. A D gene is named only where the DNA matches it firmly. Clone size is not always given. Where it is, it says once, few, many or a class for expanded clones.

d_gene: TRBD2; j_gene: TRBJ2-1; v_gene: TRBV9; abundance: NA; CDR3nt: TGTGCCAGCAGCCTTGAAGGCGGGGGAACCAGCAATGAGCAGTTCTTC; CDR3aa: CASSLEGGGTSNEQFF
d_gene: NA; j_gene: TRBJ2-3; v_gene: TRBV4-2; abundance: NA; CDR3nt: TGTGCCAGCAGCCAGGGATCAGGGGCGTTCACAGATACGCAGTATTTT; CDR3aa: CASSQGSGAFTDTQYF
d_gene: TRBD1; j_gene: TRBJ2-2; v_gene: TRBV5-1; abundance: NA; CDR3nt: TGCGCCAGCAGCCCCGGGACAGGGGGCACCGGGGAGCTGTTTTTT; CDR3aa: CASSPGTGGTGELFF
d_gene: TRBD1; j_gene: TRBJ1-6; v_gene: TRBV4-1; abundance: NA; CDR3nt: TGCGCCAGCAGCCAAGATTTGAGGGGGCCTAATTCACCCCTCCACTTT; CDR3aa: CASSQDLRGPNSPLHF
d_gene: TRBD2; j_gene: TRBJ2-3; v_gene: TRBV11-2; abundance: NA; CDR3nt: TGTGCCAGCAGTAGGGGACTAGCGGGTTTACCTGGCACAGATACGCAGTATTTT; CDR3aa: CASSRGLAGLPGTDTQYF
d_gene: NA; j_gene: TRBJ2-7; v_gene: TRBV5-8; abundance: once; CDR3nt: TGTGCCAGCAGCCTGCCAACAGGAGATGCCTACGAGCAGTACTTC; CDR3aa: CASSLPTGDAYEQYF
d_gene: TRBD1; j_gene: TRBJ2-7; v_gene: TRBV24-1; abundance: NA; CDR3nt: TGTGCCACCAGTGATCCCAGGACAGGAAACGGTTACGAGCAGTACTTC; CDR3aa: CATSDPRTGNGYEQYF
d_gene: TRBD1; j_gene: TRBJ1-2; v_gene: TRBV10-3; abundance: NA; CDR3nt: TGTGCCATCAGTGAGTTAACAGGGGCGGAGGGCTACACCTTC; CDR3aa: CAISELTGAEGYTF
d_gene: TRBD1; j_gene: TRBJ2-2; v_gene: TRBV7-6; abundance: NA; CDR3nt: TGTGCCAGCAGCTTGCCTCAGGGGGCTAACACCGGGGAGCTGTTTTTT; CDR3aa: CASSLPQGANTGELFF
d_gene: NA; j_gene: TRBJ1-6; v_gene: TRBV7-9; abundance: NA; CDR3nt: TGTGCCAGCAGCTTCTCACGCGGGAGCTCCTATAATTCACCCCTCCACTTT; CDR3aa: CASSFSRGSSYNSPLHF
d_gene: TRBD1; j_gene: TRBJ2-7; v_gene: TRBV2; abundance: NA; CDR3nt: TGTGCCAGCGACGGACAGGGGTTCCTCGAGCAGTACTTC; CDR3aa: CASDGQGFLEQYF
d_gene: NA; j_gene: TRBJ2-3; v_gene: TRBV29-1; abundance: NA; CDR3nt: TGCAGCGTTGACCCCACCGGGGCAGATACGCAGTATTTT; CDR3aa: CSVDPTGADTQYF
d_gene: TRBD1; j_gene: TRBJ1-4; v_gene: TRBV18; abundance: NA; CDR3nt: TGTGCCAGCTCACCAATGGGACAGATTAATGAAAAACTGTTTTTT; CDR3aa: CASSPMGQINEKLFF
d_gene: TRBD2; j_gene: TRBJ2-2; v_gene: TRBV6-1; abundance: NA; CDR3nt: TGTGCCAGCAGTGAAATTCGTCTAGCGGGAGAACACACCGGGGAGCTGTTTTTT; CDR3aa: CASSEIRLAGEHTGELFF
d_gene: NA; j_gene: TRBJ1-2; v_gene: TRBV12-3/TRBV12-4; abundance: NA; CDR3nt: TGTGCCAGCAGGGAAGGGGTGTACGGTGGCTACACCTTC; CDR3aa: CASREGVYGGYTF
d_gene: TRBD1; j_gene: TRBJ2-7; v_gene: TRBV28; abundance: NA; CDR3nt: TGTGCCAGCAGACAGGACAGGGAATTGAAGTACTTC; CDR3aa: CASRQDRELKYF
d_gene: NA; j_gene: TRBJ1-1; v_gene: TRBV27; abundance: NA; CDR3nt: TGTGCCAGCAGATCGTCTCCCAGAGGGACAACGGGTGAAGCTTTCTTT; CDR3aa: CASRSSPRGTTGEAFF
d_gene: TRBD1; j_gene: TRBJ1-5; v_gene: TRBV7-9; abundance: once; CDR3nt: TGTGCCAGCAGCCCGACAGGGAACCAGCCCCAGCATTTT; CDR3aa: CASSPTGNQPQHF
d_gene: NA; j_gene: TRBJ1-2; v_gene: TRBV4-3; abundance: NA; CDR3nt: TGCGCCAGCAGCCAAGATCAGGTGGCCTACACCTTC; CDR3aa: CASSQDQVAYTF
d_gene: NA; j_gene: TRBJ1-5; v_gene: TRBV2; abundance: NA; CDR3nt: TGTGCCAGCAGTGAAGTTGGAGGGGATCAGCCCCAGCATTTT; CDR3aa: CASSEVGGDQPQHF
d_gene: NA; j_gene: TRBJ2-3; v_gene: TRBV6-5; abundance: NA; CDR3nt: TGTGCCAGCATCTCTGATACGCAGTATTTT; CDR3aa: CASISDTQYF
d_gene: NA; j_gene: TRBJ1-6; v_gene: TRBV7-9; abundance: NA; CDR3nt: TGTGCCAGCAGCTTAGCAGGCAGGGGCAATTCACCCCTCCACTTT; CDR3aa: CASSLAGRGNSPLHF
d_gene: TRBD2; j_gene: TRBJ2-1; v_gene: TRBV11-3; abundance: few; CDR3nt: TGTGCCAGCAGCTCGGCGCGGGGGTCTACTGAGCAGTTCTTC; CDR3aa: CASSSARGSTEQFF
d_gene: NA; j_gene: TRBJ1-1; v_gene: TRBV6-6; abundance: NA; CDR3nt: TGTGCCAGCAGGACCGGGTCCACTGAAGCTTTCTTT; CDR3aa: CASRTGSTEAFF
d_gene: NA; j_gene: TRBJ1-2; v_gene: TRBV28; abundance: NA; CDR3nt: TGTGCCAGCAGACGACCAGGGGTCTATGGCTACACCTTC; CDR3aa: CASRRPGVYGYTF
d_gene: NA; j_gene: TRBJ1-5; v_gene: TRBV18; abundance: NA; CDR3nt: TGTGCCAGCTCACCGGGGGCAGGGAGACAGCCCCAGCATTTT; CDR3aa: CASSPGAGRQPQHF
d_gene: NA; j_gene: TRBJ1-6; v_gene: TRBV6-6; abundance: few; CDR3nt: TGTGCCAGCAGTTCGGCAGGGTACAATTCACCCCTCCACTTT; CDR3aa: CASSSAGYNSPLHF
d_gene: NA; j_gene: TRBJ1-1; v_gene: TRBV5-4; abundance: NA; CDR3nt: TGTGCCAGCAGCCCGCGCGGGGGCCAGAACACTGAAGCTTTCTTT; CDR3aa: CASSPRGGQNTEAFF
d_gene: TRBD1; j_gene: TRBJ1-4; v_gene: TRBV28; abundance: NA; CDR3nt: TGTGCCAGCAGTCCCGGGACAGGGGGGGAAAAACTGTTTTTT; CDR3aa: CASSPGTGGEKLFF
d_gene: NA; j_gene: TRBJ1-2; v_gene: TRBV25-1; abundance: NA; CDR3nt: TGTGCCAGCAGTGAATATGGGGGGGACTATGGCTACACCTTC; CDR3aa: CASSEYGGDYGYTF
d_gene: NA; j_gene: TRBJ1-2; v_gene: TRBV7-2; abundance: NA; CDR3nt: TGTGCCAGCAGCCCGCGGTCGGGAACATATGGCTACACCTTC; CDR3aa: CASSPRSGTYGYTF
d_gene: NA; j_gene: TRBJ1-1; v_gene: TRBV11-2; abundance: once; CDR3nt: TGTGCCAGCAGCCTTATGACAGGGAACACTGAAGCTTTCTTT; CDR3aa: CASSLMTGNTEAFF
d_gene: NA; j_gene: TRBJ1-1; v_gene: TRBV10-3; abundance: NA; CDR3nt: TGTGCCATCAGTGACGTGGCGAGGCACACTGAAGCTTTCTTT; CDR3aa: CAISDVARHTEAFF
d_gene: NA; j_gene: TRBJ2-7; v_gene: TRBV21-1; abundance: NA; CDR3nt: TGTGCCAGCAGCAAAGAAAGTGAGAGGAGCTCCTACGAGCAGTACTTC; CDR3aa: CASSKESERSSYEQYF
d_gene: TRBD2; j_gene: TRBJ2-1; v_gene: TRBV27; abundance: NA; CDR3nt: TGTGCCAGCAGTTCCCCCTTATCGGGGGGCTACAATGAGCAGTTCTTC; CDR3aa: CASSSPLSGGYNEQFF
d_gene: TRBD1; j_gene: TRBJ1-6; v_gene: TRBV5-6; abundance: NA; CDR3nt: TGTGCCAGCAACAACAGGGGAAGGGATTCACCCCTCCACTTT; CDR3aa: CASNNRGRDSPLHF